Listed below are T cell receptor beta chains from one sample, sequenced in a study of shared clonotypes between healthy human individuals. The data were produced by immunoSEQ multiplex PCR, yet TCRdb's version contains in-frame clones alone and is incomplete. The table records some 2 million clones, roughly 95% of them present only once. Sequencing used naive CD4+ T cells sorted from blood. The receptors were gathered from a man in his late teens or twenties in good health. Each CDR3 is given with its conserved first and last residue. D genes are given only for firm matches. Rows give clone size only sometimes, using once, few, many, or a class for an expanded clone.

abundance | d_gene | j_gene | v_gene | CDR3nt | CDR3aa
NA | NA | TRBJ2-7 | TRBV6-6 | TGTGCCGTCAGCGTGGGGGCCCTGGGCGAGCAGTACTTC | CAVSVGALGEQYF
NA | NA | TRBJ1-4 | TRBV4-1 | TGCGCCAGCAGCCAAGATCAGGCCTCAAAACTGTTTTTT | CASSQDQASKLFF
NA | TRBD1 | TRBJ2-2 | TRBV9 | TGTGCCAGCAGCGTCCTGGTAGGGACAGGGACCGCCGGGGAGCTGTTTTTT | CASSVLVGTGTAGELFF
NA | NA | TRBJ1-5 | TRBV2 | TGTGCCAGCAGTGGAGGCCGGGGGAACCAGCCCCAGCATTTT | CASSGGRGNQPQHF
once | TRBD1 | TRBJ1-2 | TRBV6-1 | TGTGCCAGCAGTGAGAGGGCGGGGCCCGGGACAGCGCGCTTTAACTATGGCTACACCTTC | CASSERAGPGTARFNYGYTF
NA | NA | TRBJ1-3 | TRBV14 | TGTGCCAGCAGCCAGAACAGGCGGAACACCATATATTTT | CASSQNRRNTIYF
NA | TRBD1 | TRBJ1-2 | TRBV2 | TGTGCCAGCAAAACTATGACAGGGCCCTATGGCTACACCTTC | CASKTMTGPYGYTF
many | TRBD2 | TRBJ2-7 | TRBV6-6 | TGTGCCAGCAGTCCTGACCTAGCGGGAGGCAGCGAGCAGTACTTC | CASSPDLAGGSEQYF
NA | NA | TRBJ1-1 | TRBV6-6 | TGTGCCAGCAGTATGTTCACTGAAGCTTTCTTT | CASSMFTEAFF
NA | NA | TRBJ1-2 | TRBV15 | TGTGCCACCAGCCCTGGCTACACCTTC | CATSPGYTF
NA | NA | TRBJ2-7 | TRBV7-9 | TGTGCCAGCAGCTTAGCGAACCCTAGCGAGCAGTACTTC | CASSLANPSEQYF
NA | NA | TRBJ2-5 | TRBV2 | TGTGCCAGCAGTGAGGCAGGGGTGTTGGAGACCCAGTACTTC | CASSEAGVLETQYF
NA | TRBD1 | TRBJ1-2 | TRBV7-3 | TGTGCCAGCAGCTCCGGGACAGGGACTGGCTACACCTTC | CASSSGTGTGYTF
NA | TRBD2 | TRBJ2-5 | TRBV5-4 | TGTGCCAGCAGCTTGGGGACTAGCGGCCGGGGGGAGACCCAGTACTTC | CASSLGTSGRGETQYF
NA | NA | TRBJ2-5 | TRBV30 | TGTGCCTGGAGCGAGGGGGGTGAGACCCAGTACTTC | CAWSEGGETQYF
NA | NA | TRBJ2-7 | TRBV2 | TGTGCCAGCAGAACCCAGGAAAGGCAGTACTTC | CASRTQERQYF
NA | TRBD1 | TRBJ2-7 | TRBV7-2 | TGTGCCAGCAGCTTAGGGGGACAGAGCTACGAGCAGTACTTC | CASSLGGQSYEQYF
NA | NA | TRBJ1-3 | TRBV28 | TGTGCCAGCAGTTTATATAGGAGGGGGAGCTCTGGAAACACCATATATTTT | CASSLYRRGSSGNTIYF
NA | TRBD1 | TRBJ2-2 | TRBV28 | TGTGCCAGCAAACCGGGACAGGTATTGACCGGGGAGCTGTTTTTT | CASKPGQVLTGELFF
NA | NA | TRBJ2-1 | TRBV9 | TGTGCCAGCAGCTCCCTGGGAAGACTTGTCAATGAGCAGTTCTTC | CASSSLGRLVNEQFF
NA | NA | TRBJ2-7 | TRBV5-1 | TGCGCCAGCAGCTTGCAACAGCCAGGCCCCTACGAGCAGTACTTC | CASSLQQPGPYEQYF
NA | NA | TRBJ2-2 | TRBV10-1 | TGCGCCAGCAGTGAACAGGCCAAAACCGGGGAGCTGTTTTTT | CASSEQAKTGELFF
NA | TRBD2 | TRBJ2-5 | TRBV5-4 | TGTGCCAGCAGCACCAAAGCGGGAGGCGAGACCCAGTACTTC | CASSTKAGGETQYF
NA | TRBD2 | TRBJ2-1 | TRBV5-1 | TGCGCCAGCAGCTTCAGCGGGGGGGCATCCCATGAGCAGTTCTTC | CASSFSGGASHEQFF
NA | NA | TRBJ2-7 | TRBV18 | TGTGCCAGCTCACCACGCTCCCAGGGAGGTGACGAGCAGTACTTC | CASSPRSQGGDEQYF
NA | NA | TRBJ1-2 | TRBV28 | TGTGCCAGCGGACAAAGGCCGCCTGGCTACACCTTC | CASGQRPPGYTF
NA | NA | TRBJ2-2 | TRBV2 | TGTGCCAGCAGTCAGAGTTGGAGCACCGGGGAGCTGTTTTTT | CASSQSWSTGELFF
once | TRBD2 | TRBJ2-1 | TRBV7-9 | TGTGCCAGCAGCCAGACTAGCGATGAGCAGTTCTTC | CASSQTSDEQFF
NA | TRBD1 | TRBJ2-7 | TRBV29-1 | TGCAGCGCCCGGACAGGGTGGTACGGAGTCGAGCAGTACTTC | CSARTGWYGVEQYF
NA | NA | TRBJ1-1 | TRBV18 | TGTGCCAGCTCACGAAACACGGGAGGAGAAGCTTTCTTT | CASSRNTGGEAFF
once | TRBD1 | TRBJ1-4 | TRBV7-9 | TGTGCCAGCAGCTCTACAGGGGGCGGTGAAAAACTGTTTTTT | CASSSTGGGEKLFF
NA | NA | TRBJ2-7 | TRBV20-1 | TGCAGTGCCTACTCCTCCTACGAGCAGTACTTC | CSAYSSYEQYF
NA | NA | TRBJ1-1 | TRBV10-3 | TGTGCCATCAGTGATGGCGTACCCATCACTGAAGCTTTCTTT | CAISDGVPITEAFF
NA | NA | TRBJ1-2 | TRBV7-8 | TGTGCCAGCAGCTTAGGACCGGGACTCAACTATGGCTACACCTTC | CASSLGPGLNYGYTF
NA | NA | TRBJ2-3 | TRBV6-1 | TGTGCCAGCAGTTTTCGACTAGCAGATACGCAGTATTTT | CASSFRLADTQYF
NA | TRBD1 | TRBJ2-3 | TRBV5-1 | TGCGCCAGCAGCACACAGGGGGCCGGTTTCACAGATACGCAGTATTTT | CASSTQGAGFTDTQYF
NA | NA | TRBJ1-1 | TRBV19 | TGTGCCAGTAGTATAGTTGGGCATATAAACACTGAAGCTTTCTTT | CASSIVGHINTEAFF
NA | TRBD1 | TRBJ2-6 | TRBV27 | TGTGCCAGCAGTCAAAGGACAGGGGCCCTATCTGGGGCCAACGTCCTGACTTTC | CASSQRTGALSGANVLTF
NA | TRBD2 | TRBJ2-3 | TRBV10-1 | TGCGCCAGCAGTGAGATTTGGGACTACATAAATACGCAGTATTTT | CASSEIWDYINTQYF
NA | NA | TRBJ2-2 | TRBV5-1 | TGCGCCAGCAGCCCCCGCTCGGACCTCGCGAACACCGGGGAGCTGTTTTTT | CASSPRSDLANTGELFF
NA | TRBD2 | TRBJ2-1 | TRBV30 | TGTGCCTGGAGCGCATTACTAGCGGGACGTCTCGATGAGCAGTTCTTC | CAWSALLAGRLDEQFF
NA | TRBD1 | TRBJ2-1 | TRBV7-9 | TGTGCCAGCAGCTTAGCGCAGGGGACAGGGGCATATGAGCAGTTCTTC | CASSLAQGTGAYEQFF
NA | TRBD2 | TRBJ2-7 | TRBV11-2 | TGTGCCAGCCAGCGGGGGGGCTCCTACGAGCAGTACTTC | CASQRGGSYEQYF
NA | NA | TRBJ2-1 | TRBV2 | TGTGCCAGCAGGACCGCCGGAGAGCAGTTCTTC | CASRTAGEQFF
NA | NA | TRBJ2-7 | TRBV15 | TGTGCCACCAGCAGGGAAACGTTGGGCGAGCAGTACTTC | CATSRETLGEQYF
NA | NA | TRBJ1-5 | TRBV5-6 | TGTGCCAGCAGCTCCAGGGGTAGGAGCAATCAGCCCCAGCATTTT | CASSSRGRSNQPQHF
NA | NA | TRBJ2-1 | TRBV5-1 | TGCGCCAGCAGCTTGCCTCGCGGGGACAATGAGCAGTTCTTC | CASSLPRGDNEQFF
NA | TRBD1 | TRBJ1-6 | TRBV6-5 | TGTGCCAGCAGTTTGGGAGACAGGGAAAATTCACCCCTCCACTTT | CASSLGDRENSPLHF
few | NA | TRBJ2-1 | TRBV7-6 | TGTGCCAGCAGCTTAGCGCGGATAGGCTCCTACAATGAGCAGTTCTTC | CASSLARIGSYNEQFF
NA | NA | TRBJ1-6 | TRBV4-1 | TGCGCCAGCAGCCAAGATATCTCCAGGAGTAATTCACCCCTCCACTTT | CASSQDISRSNSPLHF
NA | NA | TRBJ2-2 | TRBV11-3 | TGTGCCAGCAGCTCGACTAGTGGCACCGGGGAGCTGTTTTTT | CASSSTSGTGELFF